This TCR beta chain is drawn from a study of blood T cells in healthy people across ages. The germline CDR1 and CDR2 sequences are MNHEY and SMNVEV (reference sequence). V lost 5 bases and J lost 5, with 11 bases in between. The CDR3 has 13 amino acids. The second PCR ran roughly 6 to 11 cycles with a sample-barcoded 5' primer and J-beta primers. MiXCR, applied by TCRdb to the 5' RACE reads, yields one record per CDR3 protein. Altogether 890,000 or so distinct CDR3 sequences are present, around 68% being singletons, with the ten largest covering about 27%. This sequence was found in a man under 40 in good health. The chain links TRBV27 to TRBJ2-3; D call uncertain. The sequencing input was blood. CDR3 in DNA: TGTGCCAGCAGTGCCAATACGGGAGATACGCAGTATTTT. It encodes CASSANTGDTQYF.